What follows are 16 T cell receptor beta chains derived from one specimen sequenced in a study of CD4+ T cells in melanoma. Repertoires were generated with immunoSEQ multiplex PCR, while TCRdb's copy carries only in-frame clones and drops some. There are about 10,000 clones in the sample; nearly 80% occur only once, and 20% to 25% lies in the top ten. Sequencing used cells from a culture (not recorded whether cultured in vitro). Receptors were obtained from a human donor with melanoma.

This sequence joins TRBV27 and TRBJ2-7; D perhaps matches TRBD2 (5 bases). The V gene lost 5 bases and the J gene lost 2 bases, with 19 bases spanning the gap. The CDR3 spans 16 residues. CDR1 is MNHEY and CDR2 is SMNVEV in the germline V gene (reference sequence). This CDR3 is CASSPHATGETYEQYF. The CDR3 nucleotides are TGTGCCAGCAGTCCCCACGCTACCGGGGAAACCTACGAGCAGTACTTC.

The rearrangement uses TRBV5-1 and TRBJ2-5; no reliable D call. Trimming pared 5 bases from V and 3 bases from J, leaving 11 bases between. The CDR3 sequence is 13 residues long. The germline V gene has CDR1 SGHRS and CDR2 YFSETQ. The CDR3 DNA is TGCGCCAGCAGTCAAGCGTCGGAAGAGACCCAGTACTTC. Protein sequence: CASSQASEETQYF.

This chain connects TRBV3-1 (or the pseudogene TRBV3-2) to TRBJ2-2; 11 bases align to TRBD2. Trimming took 6 bases from V and 8 from J; bases not matched to a gene: 8. The germline CDR1 and CDR2 sequences are LGHDT and YNNKEL (reference sequence). This CDR3 contains 15 residues. This chain's CDR3 is CASSAPSGGRGELFF. CDR3 coding DNA: TGTGCCAGCAGTGCCCCTAGCGGGGGGAGAGGGGAGCTGTTTTTT.

V and J are TRBV4-2 and TRBJ2-5; the match to TRBD2 covers 8 bases. This CDR3 region has 15 residues. Unmatched junction bases numbered 7, after V lost 5 bases and J lost 2 bases. Germline CDR1 is LGHNA and CDR2 is YNFKEQ. This chain's CDR3 is CASSWPGTRQETQYF. The CDR3 nucleotides read TGTGCCAGCAGCTGGCCCGGGACTAGACAAGAGACCCAGTACTTC.

The chain employs TRBV6-6 and TRBJ1-6, with D uncertain. The germline V gene has CDR1 MNHNY and CDR2 SVGAGI (reference sequence). V lost 6 bases and J 6 bases, leaving 12 bases between the germline ends. This CDR3 has 14 amino acids. The chain's CDR3 is CASRSRTLNSPLHF. DNA for the CDR3: TGTGCCAGCAGGAGTCGGACTCTTAATTCACCCCTCCACTTT.

The chain's CDR3 is CASLQGNPYEQYF. In DNA, the CDR3 is TGTGCCAGCCTGCAGGGGAACCCCTACGAGCAGTACTTC. The chain couples TRBV28 to TRBJ2-7, with D perhaps TRBD1 (6 bases). V shed 8 bases and J shed 2 bases, with 13 bases lying between them. Germline assignment: CDR1 MDHEN and CDR2 SYDVKM. This CDR3 comprises 13 residues.

This chain uses TRBV15 with TRBJ1-4; weak D call: TRBD1 (6 bases). Trimming removed 2 bases from V and 5 bases from J, with 15 bases in between. CDR1 is LNHNV, CDR2 YYDKDF, per germline (reference sequence). This CDR3 region has 16 residues. The CDR3 DNA follows: TGTGCCACCAGCAGAAAATTAGCAGGGGAAAATGAAAAACTGTTTTTT. It yields the protein CATSRKLAGENEKLFF. Looking up the rest from reference TRBV15 and TRBJ1-4 gives the full variable domain: DAMVIQNPRYQVTQFGKPVTLSCSQTLNHNVMYWYQQKSSQAPKLLFHYYDKDFNNEADTPDNFQSRRPNTSFCFLDIRSPGLGDTAMYLCATSRKLAGENEKLFFGSGTQLSVL.

The chain has TRBV5-6 and TRBJ2-5, with D possibly being TRBD1 (5 bases). V dropped 1 base and J dropped 5 bases, with 15 bases sitting between them. Germline V gene lookup returns CDR1 SGHDT and CDR2 YYEEEE. The CDR3 length is 15 residues. CDR3 in DNA: TGTGCCAGCAGCTTGCGGCAGGGAATGATGGAGACCCAGTACTTC. Protein sequence: CASSLRQGMMETQYF.

This clone was seen only a few times. The V gene is TRBV3-1 (or the pseudogene TRBV3-2), the J gene TRBJ2-5; D gene unclear. Germline V lookup: CDR1 LGHDT, CDR2 YNNKEL (reference sequence). The V end lost 2 bases, the J end lost 7 bases, and 8 bases lay between the germline ends. The CDR3 loop spans 12 amino acids. CDR3 sequence (DNA): TGTGCCAGCAGCCAAACCCTGGGGACCCAGTACTTC. This sequence encodes CASSQTLGTQYF.

The rearrangement joins TRBV6-5 to TRBJ2-2; perhaps TRBD1 as D (6 bases). The length of the CDR3 is 14 residues. The V and J ends lost 7 bases and 1 base respectively, with 10 bases between them. Germline CDR1 and CDR2: MNHEY and SVGAGI. CDR3 bases: TGTGCCAGCATCCTGACAGGGAACACCGGGGAGCTGTTTTTT. Residues: CASILTGNTGELFF.

This chain connects TRBV5-6 to TRBJ1-2, with D possibly matching TRBD1 (5 bases). Germline loops: CDR1 SGHDT, CDR2 YYEEEE. The CDR3 contains 14 residues. V gave up 1 base and J gave up 4 bases, with 11 bases separating them. The CDR3 DNA is TGTGCCAGCAGCTTGACAGGAATAATCTATGGCTACACCTTC. It codes for CASSLTGIIYGYTF.

Only a few counts were recorded for this clone. The rearrangement joins TRBV5-1 to TRBJ2-2; the D is unclear. V gave up 0 bases and J gave up 5 bases, with 11 bases separating them. The CDR3 runs to 15 residues. Germline V lookup: CDR1 SGHRS, CDR2 YFSETQ. The CDR3 DNA follows: TGCGCCAGCAGCTTGGATGCTGGTGGAACCGGGGAGCTGTTTTTT. Encoded protein: CASSLDAGGTGELFF.

The V gene is TRBV7-3, the J gene TRBJ2-7, with D possibly TRBD2 on 8 matching bases. The V end lost 5 bases, the J end lost 0 bases, and 26 bases lay between the germline ends. Per the germline V gene, CDR1 is SGHTA and CDR2 is FQGTGA. The CDR3 totals 19 residues. CDR3 protein: CASSPSREGARVLSYEQYF. CDR3 nucleotides: TGTGCCAGCAGCCCATCACGGGAGGGGGCGCGGGTTCTCTCCTACGAGCAGTACTTC.

The chain recombines TRBV2 with TRBJ1-2, with D possibly being TRBD1 (5 bases). This CDR3 region has 15 residues. V lost 4 bases, J lost 0 bases, and 12 bases lay in between. Per germline, CDR1 SNHLY and CDR2 FYNNEI. This chain's CDR3 is CASSVVQDPNYGYTF. The DNA of the CDR3 is TGTGCCAGCAGTGTAGTACAGGACCCTAACTATGGCTACACCTTC.

CDR3 in amino acids: CASTVRIGGANVLTF. As DNA, the CDR3 is TGTGCCAGCACGGTGAGGATTGGAGGGGCCAACGTCCTGACTTTC. The chain recombines TRBV27 with TRBJ2-6, with unresolved D. With 7 bases removed from V and 4 bases from J, the gap between germline ends came to 14 bases. The germline V gene has CDR1 MNHEY and CDR2 SMNVEV (reference sequence). The CDR3 covers 15 residues.

The J gene is TRBJ2-7, the V gene TRBV14; D might be TRBD1 (6 bases). The germline V gene has CDR1 SGHDN and CDR2 FVKESK. V was shortened by 4 bases and J by 1 base, with 26 bases between the two germline ends. This CDR3 is built from 19 residues. The CDR3 loop reads CASSPNAPKTGLRSYEQYF. CDR3 DNA sequence: TGTGCCAGCAGCCCTAACGCTCCCAAGACAGGCCTAAGATCCTACGAGCAGTACTTC.